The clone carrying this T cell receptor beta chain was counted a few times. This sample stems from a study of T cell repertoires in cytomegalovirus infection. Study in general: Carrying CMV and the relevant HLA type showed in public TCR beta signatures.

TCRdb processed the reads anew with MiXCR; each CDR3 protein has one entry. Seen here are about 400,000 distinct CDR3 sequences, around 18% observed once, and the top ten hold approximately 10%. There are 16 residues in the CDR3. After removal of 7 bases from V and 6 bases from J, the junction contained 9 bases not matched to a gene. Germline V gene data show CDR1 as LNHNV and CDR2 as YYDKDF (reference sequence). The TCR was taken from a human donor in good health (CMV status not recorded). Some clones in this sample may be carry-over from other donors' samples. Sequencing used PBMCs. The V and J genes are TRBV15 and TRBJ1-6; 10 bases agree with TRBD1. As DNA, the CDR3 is TGTGCCACCAAACAACGGGACAGGGGCGTTAATTCACCCCTCCACTTT. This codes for CATKQRDRGVNSPLHF.